This T cell receptor beta chain derives from a study of regulatory T cells in long-lasting Graves disease. Study-wide results and caveats: The study found lower TCR diversity in persistent Graves' patients than in newly diagnosed ones. Persistent disease samples used TRBV28, TRBJ1-2 and TRBJ2-5 preferentially.

For TCR beta, libraries came from iRepertoire HTBI primers and Arm-PCR of CDR3 regions. A single record per CDR3 protein comes from TCRdb applying MiXCR to the multiplex PCR reads. The data show 530,000 or so distinct CDR3 sequences, about 13% seen once. This sample's time point: newly diagnosed GD, antithyroid drugs for less than 3 months. RNA extracted from PBMCs served as the sequencing template. This clonotype was found many times. What it recognizes is unknown. The CDR3 contains 16 residues. V was clipped by 4 bases and J by 4 bases; unmatched bases: 9. These sequences were also reported in another study, on T cells in Graves' hyperthyroidism and ophthalmopathy. That paper states: Diagnoses were established using clinical symptoms, serum thyroxine and TRAb, thyroid ultrasound and orbital computed tomography.

The gene calls are TRBV12-3 or TRBV12-4 and TRBJ2-7; 11 bases are a match to TRBD2. This sequence originates from a man aged 30 to 45 with Graves disease. Sequenced here: peripheral blood mononuclear cells (PBMCs), sampled at new diagnosis, from a patient treated with antithyroid drugs. The CDR3 protein is CASSSFYSGRAYEQYF. In nucleotides, the CDR3 is TGTGCCAGCAGTTCCTTTTATAGCGGGAGGGCTTACGAGCAGTACTTC.